A selection of T cell receptor beta chains follows, all from one sample in a study of T cells in Graves' hyperthyroidism and ophthalmopathy. TCRdb fed the multiplex PCR reads into MiXCR, producing one record per CDR3 protein. The repertoire holds about 770,000 distinct CDR3 sequences, with roughly a sixth as singletons. The sequenced sample was blood. These receptors all stem from a woman aged 45-60 years with Graves' hyperthyroidism that later progressed to Graves' ophthalmopathy. Each CDR3 is given with its conserved first and last residue. D genes are given only for firm matches. A clone size is listed for some rows: how often the clone was seen (once, few, many), or a class if it is expanded.

v_gene,d_gene,abundance,j_gene,CDR3aa,CDR3nt
TRBV7-2,TRBD2,many,TRBJ2-3,CASSLRASGGASTDTQYF,TGTGCCAGCAGCTTACGGGCTAGCGGGGGGGCTAGCACAGATACGCAGTATTTT
TRBV12-3/TRBV12-4,TRBD2,many,TRBJ2-3,CASSLLAGGRTDTQYF,TGTGCCAGCAGTTTATTAGCGGGGGGGCGCACAGATACGCAGTATTTT
TRBV10-3,NA,few,TRBJ2-7,CAISVPGRYEQYF,TGTGCCATCAGTGTGCCAGGCCGCTACGAGCAGTACTTC
TRBV11-2,NA,many,TRBJ1-1,CASSFRPGYSTTEAFF,TGTGCCAGCAGCTTTCGCCCTGGTTACTCGACCACTGAAGCTTTCTTT
TRBV29-1,TRBD1,few,TRBJ1-1,CSVVRGGNTEAFF,TGCAGCGTGGTCAGGGGGGGGAACACTGAAGCTTTCTTT
TRBV20-1,TRBD1,many,TRBJ1-1,CSARGDREWTEAFF,TGCAGTGCTAGGGGGGACAGGGAATGGACTGAAGCTTTCTTT
TRBV18,NA,few,TRBJ2-1,CASSPEPQTGPYNEQFF,TGTGCCAGCTCACCGGAACCACAAACAGGCCCCTACAATGAGCAGTTCTTC
TRBV7-8,NA,NA,TRBJ1-2,CTSSLVSGTPDDYGYTF,TGTACCAGCAGCTTAGTATCCGGGACACCTGACGACTATGGCTACACCTTC
TRBV7-2,NA,many,TRBJ2-5,CASSKIRGGETQYF,TGTGCCAGCAGCAAAATCAGGGGAGGAGAGACCCAGTACTTC
TRBV7-8,NA,many,TRBJ1-3,CASSLNRVDGNTIYF,TGTGCCAGCAGCTTAAACAGGGTCGATGGAAACACCATATATTTT
TRBV3-1,TRBD1,many,TRBJ1-1,CASSDSTSTGGDPEAFF,TGTGCCAGCAGTGACTCAACTTCCACAGGGGGCGACCCTGAAGCTTTCTTT
TRBV6-1,NA,NA,TRBJ1-3,CASSLRGGSTGNTIYF,TGTGCCAGCAGCCTTCGGGGGGGGAGCACTGGAAACACCATATATTTT
TRBV12-3/TRBV12-4,NA,NA,TRBJ1-6,CASAPSHQGWNSPLHF,TGTGCCAGCGCCCCGAGCCACCAGGGGTGGAATTCACCCCTCCACTTT
TRBV7-9,NA,few,TRBJ2-1,CASSLAGVHHSYNEQFF,TGTGCCAGCAGCTTAGCGGGGGTCCATCACTCCTACAATGAGCAGTTCTTC
TRBV10-1,NA,few,TRBJ2-2,CASSEVRSTGELFF,TGCGCCAGCAGTGAGGTCAGGAGCACCGGGGAGCTGTTTTTT
TRBV3-1,NA,many,TRBJ1-1,CASSRDMVNTEAFF,TGTGCCAGCAGCCGCGACATGGTGAACACTGAAGCTTTCTTT
TRBV4-1,NA,few,TRBJ2-1,CASSQLGEQFF,TGCGCCAGCAGCCAACTTGGTGAGCAGTTCTTC
TRBV19,TRBD1,few,TRBJ1-6,CASSTTSSSGGGNSPLHF,TGTGCCAGTAGTACGACGAGTTCCTCAGGGGGAGGTAATTCACCCCTCCACTTT
TRBV9,NA,NA,TRBJ2-3,CASSVADHTDTQYF,TGTGCCAGCAGCGTAGCGGACCACACAGATACGCAGTATTTT
TRBV18,TRBD1,once,TRBJ1-1,CASSPLPIARTGNTEAFF,TGTGCCAGCTCACCACTACCGATTGCCAGGACAGGGAACACTGAAGCTTTCTTT
TRBV6-1,NA,NA,TRBJ1-2,CASTRPGGYGYTF,TGTGCCAGCACCCGCCCCGGGGGCTATGGCTACACCTTC
TRBV5-1,NA,many,TRBJ2-2,CASSSDGKLNTGELFF,TGCGCCAGCAGCTCGGATGGGAAACTAAACACCGGGGAGCTGTTTTTT
TRBV11-2,NA,NA,TRBJ2-3,CASSLGTGGPNTQYF,TGTGCCAGCAGCTTAGGGACCGGGGGGCCTAATACGCAGTATTTT